Shown below are 9 T cell receptor beta chains from a single sample sequenced in a study of T-cell reconstitution after alpha-beta-depleted transplantation in children. The authors prepared the TCRbeta library with unique molecular identifiers. TCRdb fed the PCR reads into MiXCR, producing one record per CDR3 protein. The sample holds approximately 18,000 distinct CDR3 sequences, 4.5% to 6.5% seen once. This specimen was PBMCs, taken before TCRalphabeta/CD19-depleted stem cell transplant. The origin of the receptors is a boy aged 5-17 years with acute lymphoblastic leukemia, due to receive a stem cell transplant.

This clonotype was seen at least ten times. This rearrangement joins TRBV7-9 to TRBJ2-5; D ambiguous. Trimming took 1 base from V and 5 from J, leaving 8 bases between them. CDR1 and CDR2 from the germline V gene are SEHNR and FQNEAQ (reference sequence). This CDR3 contains 13 residues. CDR3 in DNA: TGTGCCAGCAGCTTAGTCCGGGTTGAGACCCAGTACTTC. It translates to CASSLVRVETQYF.

Many counts were recorded for this clonotype. CDR3 in amino acids: CASSRFEQGSSPYEQYF. In DNA form, the CDR3 reads TGTGCCAGCAGCCGTTTCGAACAGGGGTCTTCTCCCTACGAGCAGTACTTC. The rearrangement joins TRBV9 to TRBJ2-7; 7 positions agree with TRBD1. The V gene end was trimmed by 4 bases and the J gene end by 2 bases; junction bases not matched to a gene: 15. The CDR3 is made up of 17 amino acids. CDR1 is SGDLS and CDR2 is YYNGEE in the germline V gene.

The sample holds many counts of this clonotype. The rearrangement links TRBV7-9 to TRBJ1-2; TRBD1 aligns across 12 bases. CDR3 size: 16 residues. V was clipped by 5 bases and J by 4 bases; unmatched bases: 8. The germline CDR1 and CDR2 sequences are SEHNR and FQNEAQ (reference sequence). CDR3 in DNA: TGTGCCAGCAGCCGGGACAGGGGGCTCGAGGGCTATGGCTACACCTTC. It codes for CASSRDRGLEGYGYTF. Full variable domain (missing parts from reference TRBV7-9 and TRBJ1-2): DTGVSQNPRHKITKRGQNVTFRCDPISEHNRLYWYRQTLGQGPEFLTYFQNEAQLEKSRLLSDRFSAERPKGSFSTLEIQRTEQGDSAMYLCASSRDRGLEGYGYTFGSGTRLTVV.

This clonotype was seen ten or more times. The chain joins TRBV6-2 or TRBV6-3 to TRBJ2-5; D remains ambiguous. CDR1 and CDR2 from the germline V gene are MNHEY and SVGEGT. CDR3 length: 13 amino acids. Trimming cost V 6 bases and J 3 bases, with 11 bases left between them. CDR3 amino acids: CASRNSLEETQYF. The CDR3 nucleotides read TGTGCCAGCAGAAACAGCTTGGAAGAGACCCAGTACTTC.

This clonotype was observed many times. The gene calls are TRBV11-2 and TRBJ1-4; D is ambiguous. Trimming stripped 0 bases from V and 7 bases from J, with 9 bases between. Per germline, CDR1 SGHAT and CDR2 FQNNGV. The CDR3 has 14 residues. The chain's CDR3 is CASSLDGRFEKLFF. CDR3 nucleotide sequence: TGTGCCAGCAGCTTAGATGGGCGGTTTGAAAAACTGTTTTTT.

This clonotype showed up many times. V is TRBV6-6 and J is TRBJ1-5; unclear D gene. The V gene lost 4 bases and the J gene lost 0 bases, with 7 bases spanning the gap. The CDR3 has 14 amino acids. Germline loops: CDR1 MNHNY, CDR2 SVGAGI (reference sequence). The CDR3 is CASSLGGSNQPQHF. In nucleotides, the CDR3 is TGTGCCAGCAGTTTAGGTGGTAGCAATCAGCCCCAGCATTTT.

There are many counts of this clonotype. The J gene is TRBJ2-1, the V gene TRBV6-2 or TRBV6-3, with D perhaps TRBD1 (5 bases). The V end lost 1 base, the J end lost 7 bases, and 11 bases lay between the germline ends. Germline values: CDR1 MNHEY, CDR2 SVGEGT. CDR3 length: 14 amino acids. The CDR3 DNA reads as TGTGCCAGCAGTTACTTACCAGCAGGGAATGAGCAGTTCTTC. This sequence encodes CASSYLPAGNEQFF.

At least ten counts were recorded for this clonotype. The chain employs TRBV6-6 and TRBJ2-7; possible D gene TRBD1, 5 bases. The CDR3 runs to 15 residues. Germline assignment: CDR1 MNHNY and CDR2 SVGAGI (reference sequence). The V end was cut by 2 bases, the J end by 0 bases, with 11 bases between. Written as DNA, the CDR3 is TGTGCCAGCAGTTACCCCGCCGACAGCTCCTACGAGCAGTACTTC. This codes for CASSYPADSSYEQYF.

This clonotype was seen ten or more times. The chain links TRBV2 to TRBJ2-7, with 10 positions matching TRBD1. The CDR3 contains 16 residues. Losses at the gene ends were 6 bases for V and 2 bases for J; bases not matched to a gene: 10. Germline CDR1 is SNHLY and CDR2 is FYNNEI. The CDR3 coding sequence is TGTGCCAGCAGCCTCTTCGCGGGACAGGGGCCCTACGAGCAGTACTTC. This gives the protein CASSLFAGQGPYEQYF.